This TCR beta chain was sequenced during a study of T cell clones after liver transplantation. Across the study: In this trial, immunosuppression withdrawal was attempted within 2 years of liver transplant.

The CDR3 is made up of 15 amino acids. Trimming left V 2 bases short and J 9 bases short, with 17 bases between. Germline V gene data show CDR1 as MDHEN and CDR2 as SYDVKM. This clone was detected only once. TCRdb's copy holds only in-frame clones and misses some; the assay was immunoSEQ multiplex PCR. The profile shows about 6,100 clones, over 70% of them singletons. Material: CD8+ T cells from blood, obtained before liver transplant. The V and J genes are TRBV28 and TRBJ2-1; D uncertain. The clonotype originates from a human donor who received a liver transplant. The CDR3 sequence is CASSLRRYMGVEQFF. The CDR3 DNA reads TGTGCCAGCAGTTTACGGCGGTATATGGGTGTTGAGCAGTTCTTC.